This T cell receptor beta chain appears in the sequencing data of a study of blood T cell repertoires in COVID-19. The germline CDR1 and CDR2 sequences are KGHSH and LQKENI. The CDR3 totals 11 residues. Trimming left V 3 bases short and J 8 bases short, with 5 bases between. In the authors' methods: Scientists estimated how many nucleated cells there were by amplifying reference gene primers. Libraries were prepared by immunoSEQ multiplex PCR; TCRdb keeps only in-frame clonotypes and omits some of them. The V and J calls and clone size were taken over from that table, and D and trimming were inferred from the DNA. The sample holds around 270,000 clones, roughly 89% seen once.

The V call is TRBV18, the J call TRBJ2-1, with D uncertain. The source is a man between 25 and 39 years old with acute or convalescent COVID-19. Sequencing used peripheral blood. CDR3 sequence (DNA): TGTGCCAGCTCACCCAGTGATGAGCAGTTCTTC. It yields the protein CASSPSDEQFF. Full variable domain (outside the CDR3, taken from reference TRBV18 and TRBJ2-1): NAGVMQNPRHLVRRRGQEARLRCSPMKGHSHVYWYRQLPEEGLKFMVYLQKENIIDESGMPKERFSAEFPKEGPSILRIQQVVRGDSAAYFCASSPSDEQFFGPGTRLTVL.